The 18 T cell receptor beta chains below come from one sample, sequenced in a study of molecular identifiers for immune sequencing clone quantification. TCRdb re-analysed the PCR reads in MiXCR, keeping a single row per CDR3 protein. Of hundreds of thousands of distinct CDR3 sequences listed, less than 30% are singletons. Sequenced input: naive CD8+ T cells from blood, with Jurkat cell RNA spiked in. Noted subset: FACS-sorted CD8+CD4-CCR7+CD45RA+ naive T cells. The receptors stem from a human donor in good health. Some libraries in this study had Jurkat cell RNA spiked in.

This clonotype was seen only a few times. The J gene is TRBJ1-1, the V gene TRBV6-5, with D tentatively TRBD1 (6 bases). The CDR3 totals 15 residues. Germline loops: CDR1 MNHEY, CDR2 SVGAGI. Trimming left V 6 bases short and J 0 bases short, with 14 bases between. CDR3 nucleotides: TGTGCCAGCAGCGATACAGGGCACATGAACACTGAAGCTTTCTTT. It yields the protein CASSDTGHMNTEAFF.

Turning to this clonotype: A much larger clone lies one base from this, so it may be a read error. The rearrangement links TRBV18 to TRBJ1-5, with D perhaps matching TRBD1 (5 bases). The ends were cut back, 8 bases at V and 2 bases at J, with 19 bases in the middle. Germline CDR1 KGHSH, CDR2 LQKENI. This CDR3 region has 16 residues. CDR3 protein: CASALLGELGNQPQHF. The DNA of the CDR3 is TGTGCCAGCGCACTTCTAGGGGAGCTGGGCAATCAGCCCCAGCATTTT. Drawing the rest from reference TRBV18 and TRBJ1-5, the complete variable domain is NAGVMQNPRHLVRRRGQEARLRCSPMKGHSHVYWYRQLPEEGLKFMVYLQKENIIDESGMPKERFSAEFPKEGPSILRIQQVVRGDSAAYFCASALLGELGNQPQHFGDGTRLSIL.

The V gene is TRBV4-1, the J gene TRBJ2-7; TRBD1 aligns across 8 bases. CDR1 is MGHRA, CDR2 YSYEKL, per germline. CDR3 length: 14 residues. V lost 1 base to trimming and J lost 7 bases; unmatched junction nucleotides: 6. In nucleotides, the CDR3 is TGCGCCAGCAGCCAAGTTCAGGGGGCTCGAGAGCAGTACTTC. Protein: CASSQVQGAREQYF.

This clonotype was seen once. The chain joins TRBV4-2 to TRBJ2-2; TRBD2 might be the D (6 bases). Germline V CDR1 and CDR2: LGHNA, YNFKEQ. The CDR3 is 18 residues long. With 1 base removed from V and 7 bases from J, the gap between germline ends came to 22 bases. CDR3 region: CASSQGALARGRVGELFF. CDR3 bases: TGTGCCAGCAGCCAAGGGGCCCTAGCGAGAGGGCGGGTCGGGGAGCTGTTTTTT.

This chain uses TRBV24-1 with TRBJ2-3; no definite D call. Germline V lookup: CDR1 KGHDR, CDR2 SFDVKD. V was trimmed by 5 bases and J by 4 bases, leaving 18 bases between them. This CDR3 has 16 amino acids. The CDR3 sequence: CATSGADQKTPDTQYF. The CDR3, as DNA: TGTGCCACCAGTGGCGCGGACCAGAAAACCCCAGATACGCAGTATTTT.

The table lists this clonotype with a few counts. V and J are TRBV28 and TRBJ1-4; D unclear. CDR3 length: 15 amino acids. CDR1 and CDR2 from the germline V gene are MDHEN and SYDVKM. Between the trimmed V and J ends, which lost 6 bases and 7 bases, there was a span of 18 bases. CDR3 coding DNA: TGTGCCAGCAGAGCTACCGGGCCGTGGACTGAAAAACTGTTTTTT. Amino acid sequence: CASRATGPWTEKLFF.

V is TRBV10-2 and J is TRBJ2-7, with 8 positions matching TRBD1. The CDR3 runs to 18 residues. Germline trimming cut 0 bases from V and 0 bases from J; bases unmatched to any gene: 10. The germline gives CDR1 WSHSY, CDR2 SAAADI. CDR3 amino acids: CASSESMWTGPSSYEQYF. As DNA, the CDR3 is TGCGCCAGCAGTGAGTCGATGTGGACAGGGCCTAGCTCCTACGAGCAGTACTTC.

In its sample, this clonotype was seen many times. The chain uses TRBV29-1 and TRBJ2-3; 8 bases line up with TRBD1. Germline trimming cut 1 base from V and 6 bases from J; bases unmatched to any gene: 3. The CDR3 totals 13 residues. Germline-derived CDR1 and CDR2 are SQVTM and ANQGSEA. As DNA, the CDR3 is TGCAGCGTTGAAGGGGACAGGTTGGATACGCAGTATTTT. Amino acid sequence: CSVEGDRLDTQYF.

Concerning this clonotype: Just one base apart from a much larger clone, this may be a read error. The CDR3 nucleotides read TGCAGCGTTGAAGAGGACAGGGGCGAACTGTTTTTT. It encodes CSVEEDRGELFF. The V and J genes are TRBV29-1 and TRBJ1-4; 9 bases are a match to TRBD1. The CDR3 has 12 residues. The germline gives CDR1 SQVTM, CDR2 ANQGSEA. With V trimmed by 0 bases and J by 12 bases, 2 bases remained unmatched.

This clonotype was picked up many times. At one of its ends the junction is not consistent with the germline gene, which may arise from a read error. The rearrangement uses TRBV28 and TRBJ1-2, with D possibly TRBD1 on 6 matching bases. The germline CDR1 and CDR2 sequences are MDHEN and SYDVKM. This CDR3 is built from 10 residues. The CDR3 sequence: CASGPLQGNF. The CDR3 DNA reads as TGTGCCAGCGGACCTCTACAGGGTAACTTC.

V gene TRBV4-3 combines with J gene TRBJ2-3; 8 positions match TRBD2. The CDR3 is 17 residues long. Trimming at V came to 2 bases and at J to 8 bases, leaving 15 bases not matched to a gene. Germline CDR1 reads LGHNA; CDR2 reads YSLEER. CDR3 in amino acids: CASSQHSGDLIRGTQYF. CDR3 DNA: TGCGCCAGCAGCCAACATAGCGGGGACCTAATCAGGGGTACGCAGTATTTT.

Only a few counts were recorded for this clonotype. V gene TRBV6-2 or TRBV6-3 combines with J gene TRBJ2-7, with 8 bases identical to TRBD1. The CDR3 is 16 residues long. V shed 0 bases and J 0 bases; nucleotides not matched to a gene: 4. Per germline, CDR1 MNHEY and CDR2 SVGEGT. In DNA form, the CDR3 reads TGTGCCAGCAGTTACTCCCGGACAGGGAGCTCCTACGAGCAGTACTTC. Protein: CASSYSRTGSSYEQYF.

In its sample, this clonotype was seen many times. This chain links TRBV30 with TRBJ1-4; possibly TRBD1 for D (6 bases). Germline V lookup: CDR1 GTSNPN, CDR2 SVGIG (reference sequence). The CDR3 runs to 15 residues. V dropped 3 bases and J dropped 5 bases, with 16 bases sitting between them. Written as DNA, the CDR3 is TGTGCCTGGAGACGAGACGGGACACCCAATGAAAAACTGTTTTTT. Protein product: CAWRRDGTPNEKLFF.

Ten or more counts support this clonotype. The chain recombines TRBV4-2 with TRBJ1-4; 8 nucleotides align to TRBD1. After removal of 0 bases from V and 8 bases from J, the junction contained 8 bases not matched to a gene. The CDR3 totals 16 residues. CDR1 LGHNA and CDR2 YNFKEQ come from the germline V gene. The CDR3 protein is CASSQETGVGLEKLFF. In DNA form, the CDR3 reads TGTGCCAGCAGCCAAGAGACAGGGGTAGGGCTCGAAAAACTGTTTTTT.

There are many counts of this clonotype. The rearrangement links TRBV29-1 to TRBJ2-1, with 8 bases that match TRBD1. Germline V lookup: CDR1 SQVTM, CDR2 ANQGSEA. V trimming: 1 base; J trimming: 9 bases; junction bases outside the gene matches: 11. This CDR3 has 15 residues. This CDR3 reads CSVEVPGQGEGEQFF. In DNA form, the CDR3 reads TGCAGCGTTGAAGTCCCAGGACAGGGCGAAGGTGAGCAGTTCTTC.

This clonotype was seen a handful of times. The chain recombines TRBV27 with TRBJ2-5; 7 nucleotides align to TRBD2. The junction had 16 bases not matched to a gene; V was cut back by 4 bases and J by 5 bases. Germline values: CDR1 MNHEY, CDR2 SMNVEV (reference sequence). The CDR3 has 17 residues. The CDR3 DNA follows: TGTGCCAGCAGTTCCTTGGGCTCGGCGGGAGCGCGGGAGACCCAGTACTTC. Its protein product is CASSSLGSAGARETQYF.

Worth noting for this clonotype: A much larger clone differs from this one at a single base, so this may be a read error. The genes are TRBV7-2 and TRBJ1-1; D is undetermined. Per the germline V gene, CDR1 is SGHTA and CDR2 is FQGNSA. The CDR3 runs to 14 residues. For the CDR3, the DNA is TGTGCCAGCAGCTTGCTAGCGCCGTTCACTGAAGCTCTCTTT. Encoded protein: CASSLLAPFTEALF.

This clonotype was seen more than once but under ten times. CDR3 sequence reads: CASSQDWTSGPGEQYF. The CDR3 DNA reads as TGCGCCAGCAGCCAAGATTGGACTAGCGGGCCCGGCGAGCAGTACTTC. The chain uses TRBV4-1 and TRBJ2-7, with TRBD2 identical over 11 bases. Per the germline V gene, CDR1 is MGHRA and CDR2 is YSYEKL. The CDR3 contains 16 residues. V gave up 0 bases and J gave up 6 bases; unmatched junction bases: 7.